Following are 16 T cell receptor beta chains from one sample sequenced in a study of somatic mutations in cytotoxic T cells in rheumatoid arthritis. Generated by immunoSEQ multiplex PCR, the TCRdb table keeps only in-frame clones and is missing some. The repertoire holds 20,000 to 25,000 clones, around 80% seen once, with 3.5% to 4% in the top ten. Sample: CD8+ T cells sorted from blood. Receptors originate from an adult with rheumatoid arthritis.

This clone was seen only a few times. The chain uses TRBV4-1 and TRBJ1-1, with D perhaps TRBD1 (6 bases). The V end was cut by 1 base, the J end by 5 bases, with 14 bases between. CDR3 length equals 15 residues. Per germline, CDR1 MGHRA and CDR2 YSYEKL. CDR3: CASSQAQGQRTEAFF. In DNA, the CDR3 is TGCGCCAGCAGCCAAGCACAGGGCCAGAGGACTGAAGCTTTCTTT.

The genes are TRBV11-2 and TRBJ1-2; D remains ambiguous. V was cut by 1 base and J by 2 bases, with 5 bases left in between. CDR3 length equals 13 residues. Germline CDR1 is SGHAT and CDR2 is FQNNGV. The CDR3 coding sequence is TGTGCCAGCAGCTTAGTAGGGAACTATGGCTACACCTTC. This encodes CASSLVGNYGYTF.

Details on this clone: The junction differs from germline at one of its ends, possibly a read error. This chain joins TRBV6-1 and TRBJ2-7, with TRBD1 matching over 9 bases. Germline loops: CDR1 MNHNS, CDR2 SASEGT. CDR3 length: 11 amino acids. The DNA for the CDR3 is TGTGCCAGCAGTGCCCGGGACAGGGTCCACTTC. Its translation is CASSARDRVHF.

The gene calls are TRBV5-1 and TRBJ1-3, with unresolved D. Germline assignment: CDR1 SGHRS and CDR2 YFSETQ. Between the trimmed V and J ends, which lost 0 bases and 0 bases, there was a span of 13 bases. The CDR3 loop spans 17 amino acids. The CDR3 coding sequence is TGCGCCAGCAGCTTGGGAGTTGGGTCTGTCTCTGGAAACACCATATATTTT. This sequence encodes CASSLGVGSVSGNTIYF.

The sample holds one count of this clone. The chain uses TRBV11-2 and TRBJ2-3; D call uncertain. Trimming shortened V by 0 bases and J by 6 bases, and 10 bases separated the two germline ends. The CDR3 loop spans 14 amino acids. In germline, CDR1 is SGHAT, CDR2 FQNNGV. The CDR3 here is CASSLEGLEDTQYF. The CDR3 DNA follows: TGTGCCAGCAGCTTAGAAGGTCTGGAGGATACGCAGTATTTT. Filled out from reference TRBV11-2 and TRBJ2-3, the complete variable domain reads EAGVAQSPRYKIIEKRQSVAFWCNPISGHATLYWYQQILGQGPKLLIQFQNNGVVDDSQLPKDRFSAERLKGVDSTLKIQPAKLEDSAVYLCASSLEGLEDTQYFGPGTRLTVL.

V is TRBV25-1 and J is TRBJ1-1; maybe TRBD1 (6 bases). Germline CDR1 reads MGHDK; CDR2 reads SYGVNS. The CDR3 sequence is 13 residues long. V was cut by 3 bases and J by 4 bases, with 9 bases left in between. CDR3 loop: CASSDTGSTEAFF. The CDR3 DNA reads TGTGCCAGCAGTGATACAGGGAGCACTGAAGCTTTCTTT.

The CDR3 is CASSVDITEAFF. The DNA for the CDR3 is TGTGCCAGCAGCGTGGACATCACTGAAGCTTTCTTT. The gene calls are TRBV7-9 and TRBJ1-1; D possibly corresponds to TRBD1 (5 bases). Trimming cost V 5 bases and J 4 bases, with 8 bases left between them. The CDR3 runs 12 residues. Looked up from germline, CDR1 is SEHNR and CDR2 is FQNEAQ (reference sequence).

The rearrangement joins TRBV11-2 to TRBJ2-3; 13 positions agree with TRBD2. V was clipped by 7 bases and J by 5 bases; unmatched bases: 9. Germline CDR1 SGHAT, CDR2 FQNNGV. The CDR3 covers 16 residues. The CDR3 sequence is CASIGTSGEMGDTQYF. Here the CDR3 DNA reads TGTGCCAGCATTGGGACTAGCGGGGAAATGGGAGATACGCAGTATTTT.

V gene TRBV4-3 combines with J gene TRBJ1-1, with 8 bases that match TRBD1. Losses at the gene ends were 3 bases for V and 5 bases for J; bases not matched to a gene: 5. The germline CDR1 and CDR2 sequences are LGHNA and YSLEER. This CDR3 region has 14 residues. CDR3 nucleotides: TGCGCCAGCAGCCAGGACAGGGTTTGGACTGAAGCTTTCTTT. This translates into CASSQDRVWTEAFF.

This clone showed up just once. The rearrangement links TRBV5-6 to TRBJ2-7; D ambiguous. This CDR3 region has 13 residues. The V gene lost 0 bases and the J gene lost 7 bases, with 11 bases spanning the gap. Germline-derived CDR1 and CDR2 are SGHDT and YYEEEE. CDR3 in amino acids: CASSLGVGTEQYF. CDR3 DNA: TGTGCCAGCAGCTTGGGGGTGGGCACGGAGCAGTACTTC.

The chain uses TRBV7-9 and TRBJ2-7, with 7 positions matching TRBD1. CDR1 and CDR2 (germline): SEHNR, FQNEAQ (reference sequence). CDR3 length: 14 residues. After removal of 5 bases from V and 5 bases from J, the junction contained 9 bases not matched to a gene. The CDR3 nucleotides are TGTGCCAGCAGCCCTGGACAGGTTAGGGACGAGCAGTACTTC. Amino acids: CASSPGQVRDEQYF.

The J gene is TRBJ2-5, the V gene TRBV7-9; D is perhaps TRBD1 (5 bases). CDR3 size: 16 residues. The V gene's germline CDR1 is SEHNR and CDR2 FQNEAQ (reference sequence). Trimming took off 1 base at V and 5 bases at J, with 17 bases between the two ends. CDR3 DNA: TGTGCCAGCAGCTTAGAATACGGGCAGGGAATGGAGACCCAGTACTTC. Translating gives CASSLEYGQGMETQYF.

J is TRBJ1-5 and V is TRBV5-6; no firm D call. The CDR3 has 13 amino acids. Germline V lookup: CDR1 SGHDT, CDR2 YYEEEE. The ends were cut back, 1 base at V and 6 bases at J, with 8 bases in the middle. DNA for the CDR3: TGTGCCAGCAGCTTGCTGGGGAGTCAGCCCCAGCATTTT. Amino acids: CASSLLGSQPQHF.

The chain uses TRBV4-2 and TRBJ2-7, with D perhaps assigned TRBD1 or TRBD2 (5 bases each). V was cut by 3 bases and J by 3 bases, with 9 bases left in between. The CDR3 extends over 13 amino acids. Germline CDR1 is LGHNA and CDR2 is YNFKEQ. CDR3 sequence reads: CASSQGTNYEQYF. The CDR3 DNA reads TGTGCCAGCAGCCAGGGGACGAACTACGAGCAGTACTTC.

V is TRBV2 and J is TRBJ1-6, with a tentative D call TRBD1 (5 bases). CDR3 length equals 15 residues. Germline CDR1 SNHLY, CDR2 FYNNEI. V was shortened by 6 bases and J by 0 bases, with 9 bases between the two germline ends. CDR3 sequence (DNA): TGTGCCAGCAGCGAGGGGTACTCCTATAATTCACCCCTCCACTTT. This translates into CASSEGYSYNSPLHF. Combining the CDR3 with reference TRBV2 and TRBJ1-6 gives the whole variable domain EPEVTQTPSHQVTQMGQEVILRCVPISNHLYFYWYRQILGQKVEFLVSFYNNEISEKSEIFDDQFSVERPDGSNFTLKIRSTKLEDSAMYFCASSEGYSYNSPLHFGNGTRLTVT.

The sample holds a few counts of this clone. This chain joins TRBV7-8 and TRBJ1-5; TRBD1 is a possible D gene (5 bases). The CDR3 runs to 15 residues. The V end lost 2 bases, the J end lost 1 base, and 9 bases lay between the germline ends. The V gene's germline CDR1 is SGHVS and CDR2 FQNEAQ. CDR3 loop: CASSLWGESNQPQHF. As DNA, the CDR3 is TGTGCCAGCAGCTTATGGGGGGAGAGCAATCAGCCCCAGCATTTT.